This is a list of T cell receptor beta chains from one sample in a study of cytomegalovirus exposure and HLA in healthy donors. The repertoire was sequenced with immunoSEQ multiplex PCR; TCRdb's copy has only in-frame clones and lacks some. The ten top clones account for approximately 9%, within a sample of about 55,000 clones. Material for sequencing was PBMCs. These receptors all stem from a man in his fifties or sixties in good health and CMV-seropositive. The CDR3 runs from the conserved cysteine through the conserved F or W. D genes are given only for firm matches. Not all rows give a size; the values are once, few, many and, for expanded clones, a class.

>NA|12|TRBV29-1|TRBD1|TRBJ2-5
CSVGTAQETQYF
TGCAGCGTGGGGACAGCACAAGAGACCCAGTACTTC
>NA|15|TRBV9|TRBD2|TRBJ2-3
CASSVGVAGSDTQYF
TGTGCCAGCAGCGTAGGAGTAGCGGGGTCAGATACGCAGTATTTT
>medium-sized|17|TRBV28|TRBD1|TRBJ2-7
CASSLSLGGQGAYEQYF
TGTGCCAGCAGTTTAAGTCTCGGTGGGCAGGGGGCCTACGAGCAGTACTTC
>NA|15|TRBV7-3|TRBD2|TRBJ2-3
CASSLLAAQTDTQYF
TGTGCCAGCAGCTTACTAGCGGCCCAGACAGATACGCAGTATTTT
>NA|15|TRBV5-1|TRBD2|TRBJ2-7
CASSPVAGSSYEQYF
TGCGCCAGCAGCCCAGTAGCGGGAAGCTCCTACGAGCAGTACTTC
>NA|19|TRBV7-8|NA|TRBJ1-3
CASSLEVSSGLRPGNTIYF
TGTGCCAGCAGCTTAGAGGTCAGCTCTGGACTAAGGCCTGGAAACACCATATATTTT
>NA|19|TRBV9|TRBD2|TRBJ2-6
CASSVGGGAGRSGANVLTF
TGTGCCAGCAGCGTAGGGGGAGGGGCCGGACGCTCTGGGGCCAACGTCCTGACTTTC
>NA|14|TRBV2|NA|TRBJ1-2
CASSEEGANYGYTF
TGTGCCAGCAGTGAAGAGGGGGCTAACTATGGCTACACCTTC
>NA|14|TRBV6-1|NA|TRBJ2-5
CASSEGGLGETQYF
TGTGCCAGCAGTGAAGGGGGGCTTGGAGAGACCCAGTACTTC
>NA|13|TRBV29-1|NA|TRBJ1-1
CSIFISVNTEAFF
TGCAGCATATTTATCAGCGTGAACACTGAAGCTTTCTTT
>NA|16|TRBV5-1|NA|TRBJ2-2
CASSLSLRRNTGELFF
TGCGCCAGCAGCTTGAGCCTCCGAAGGAACACCGGGGAGCTGTTTTTT
>NA|13|TRBV5-6|NA|TRBJ1-2
CASSLPTVYGYTF
TGTGCCAGCAGCCTTCCGACTGTATATGGCTACACCTTC
>NA|16|TRBV5-6|NA|TRBJ2-3
CASSLSGYGPTDTQYF
TGTGCCAGCAGCTTGTCAGGCTATGGGCCCACAGATACGCAGTATTTT
>NA|18|TRBV4-3|NA|TRBJ1-6
CASSQDIGGPLGNSPLHF
TGCGCCAGCAGCCAAGATATTGGAGGGCCCCTAGGGAATTCACCCCTCCACTTT
>NA|16|TRBV4-3|TRBD2|TRBJ2-1
CASSQDGTSPDNEQFF
TGCGCCAGCAGCCAAGATGGGACTAGCCCCGACAATGAGCAGTTCTTC
>NA|14|TRBV7-6|NA|TRBJ2-7
CASSSTPYSYEQYF
TGTGCCAGCAGCTCGACTCCTTACTCCTACGAGCAGTACTTC
>NA|15|TRBV6-5|TRBD1|TRBJ2-2
CASSPAIRGTGELFF
TGTGCCAGCAGCCCGGCCATCAGGGGGACCGGGGAGCTGTTTTTT
>NA|12|TRBV5-6|NA|TRBJ2-7
CASSLAAYEQYF
TGTGCCAGCAGCTTAGCGGCCTACGAGCAGTACTTC
>NA|15|TRBV19|NA|TRBJ2-3
CASSTGRWSTDTQYF
TGTGCCAGTAGTACGGGGAGGTGGTCCACAGATACGCAGTATTTT
>NA|16|TRBV6-5|TRBD1|TRBJ1-1
CASSYSKAGGDTEAFF
TGTGCCAGCAGTTACTCGAAGGCAGGGGGAGACACTGAAGCTTTCTTT
>NA|15|TRBV19|NA|TRBJ1-5
CASSPTVLSNQPQHF
TGTGCCAGTAGTCCGACAGTACTTAGCAATCAGCCCCAGCATTTT
>NA|15|TRBV5-1|NA|TRBJ2-1
CASSVVAGKSNEQFF
TGCGCCAGCAGTGTTGTAGCAGGGAAGTCCAATGAGCAGTTCTTC
>NA|15|TRBV5-4|NA|TRBJ2-5
CASSLAGRGQETQYF
TGTGCCAGCAGCTTGGCTGGCAGGGGCCAAGAGACCCAGTACTTC
>NA|16|TRBV13|TRBD1|TRBJ1-1
CASSSLGGGAHTEAFF
TGTGCCAGCAGCTCCTTAGGAGGGGGCGCACACACTGAAGCTTTCTTT
>NA|14|TRBV7-2|TRBD1|TRBJ2-7
CASSPDRGRSEQYF
TGTGCCAGCAGCCCGGACAGGGGGCGATCCGAGCAGTACTTC
>NA|11|TRBV18|NA|TRBJ1-2
CASSGGSGYTF
TGTGCCAGCTCAGGAGGGAGTGGCTACACCTTC
>NA|12|TRBV29-1|NA|TRBJ2-7
CSAGNTPYEQYF
TGCAGCGCCGGGAACACACCCTACGAGCAGTACTTC
>NA|14|TRBV23-1|TRBD1|TRBJ2-1
CANTGGRRCNEQFF
TGCGCCAATACAGGGGGTAGGCGTTGTAATGAGCAGTTCTTC
>NA|15|TRBV27|NA|TRBJ1-5
CASSLQGFGNQPQHF
TGTGCCAGCAGTCTACAGGGATTCGGAAATCAGCCCCAGCATTTT
>NA|12|TRBV18|NA|TRBJ2-5
CASSPSEETQYF
TGTGCCAGCTCACCATCGGAAGAGACCCAGTACTTC
>NA|16|TRBV28|TRBD2|TRBJ2-1
CASSSVAGGQDNEQFF
TGTGCCAGCAGTTCCGTAGCGGGAGGACAGGACAATGAGCAGTTCTTC
>NA|17|TRBV5-4|NA|TRBJ1-2
CASSLAGGGQGNYGYTF
TGTGCCAGCAGCCTGGCGGGGGGAGGGCAGGGGAACTATGGCTACACCTTC